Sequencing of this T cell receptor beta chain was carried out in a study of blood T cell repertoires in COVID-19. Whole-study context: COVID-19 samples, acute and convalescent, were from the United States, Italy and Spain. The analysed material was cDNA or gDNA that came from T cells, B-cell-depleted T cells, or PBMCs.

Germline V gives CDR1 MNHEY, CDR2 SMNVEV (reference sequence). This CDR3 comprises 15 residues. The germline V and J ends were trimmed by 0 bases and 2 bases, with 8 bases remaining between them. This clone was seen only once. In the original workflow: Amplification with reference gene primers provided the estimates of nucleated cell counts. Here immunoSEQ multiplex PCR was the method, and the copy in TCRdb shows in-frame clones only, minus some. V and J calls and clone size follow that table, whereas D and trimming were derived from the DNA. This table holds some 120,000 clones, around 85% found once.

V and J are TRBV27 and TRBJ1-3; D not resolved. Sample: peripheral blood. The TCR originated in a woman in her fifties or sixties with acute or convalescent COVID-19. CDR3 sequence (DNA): TGTGCCAGCAGTTTATCGAGATTTCCTGGAAACACCATATATTTT. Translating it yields CASSLSRFPGNTIYF.